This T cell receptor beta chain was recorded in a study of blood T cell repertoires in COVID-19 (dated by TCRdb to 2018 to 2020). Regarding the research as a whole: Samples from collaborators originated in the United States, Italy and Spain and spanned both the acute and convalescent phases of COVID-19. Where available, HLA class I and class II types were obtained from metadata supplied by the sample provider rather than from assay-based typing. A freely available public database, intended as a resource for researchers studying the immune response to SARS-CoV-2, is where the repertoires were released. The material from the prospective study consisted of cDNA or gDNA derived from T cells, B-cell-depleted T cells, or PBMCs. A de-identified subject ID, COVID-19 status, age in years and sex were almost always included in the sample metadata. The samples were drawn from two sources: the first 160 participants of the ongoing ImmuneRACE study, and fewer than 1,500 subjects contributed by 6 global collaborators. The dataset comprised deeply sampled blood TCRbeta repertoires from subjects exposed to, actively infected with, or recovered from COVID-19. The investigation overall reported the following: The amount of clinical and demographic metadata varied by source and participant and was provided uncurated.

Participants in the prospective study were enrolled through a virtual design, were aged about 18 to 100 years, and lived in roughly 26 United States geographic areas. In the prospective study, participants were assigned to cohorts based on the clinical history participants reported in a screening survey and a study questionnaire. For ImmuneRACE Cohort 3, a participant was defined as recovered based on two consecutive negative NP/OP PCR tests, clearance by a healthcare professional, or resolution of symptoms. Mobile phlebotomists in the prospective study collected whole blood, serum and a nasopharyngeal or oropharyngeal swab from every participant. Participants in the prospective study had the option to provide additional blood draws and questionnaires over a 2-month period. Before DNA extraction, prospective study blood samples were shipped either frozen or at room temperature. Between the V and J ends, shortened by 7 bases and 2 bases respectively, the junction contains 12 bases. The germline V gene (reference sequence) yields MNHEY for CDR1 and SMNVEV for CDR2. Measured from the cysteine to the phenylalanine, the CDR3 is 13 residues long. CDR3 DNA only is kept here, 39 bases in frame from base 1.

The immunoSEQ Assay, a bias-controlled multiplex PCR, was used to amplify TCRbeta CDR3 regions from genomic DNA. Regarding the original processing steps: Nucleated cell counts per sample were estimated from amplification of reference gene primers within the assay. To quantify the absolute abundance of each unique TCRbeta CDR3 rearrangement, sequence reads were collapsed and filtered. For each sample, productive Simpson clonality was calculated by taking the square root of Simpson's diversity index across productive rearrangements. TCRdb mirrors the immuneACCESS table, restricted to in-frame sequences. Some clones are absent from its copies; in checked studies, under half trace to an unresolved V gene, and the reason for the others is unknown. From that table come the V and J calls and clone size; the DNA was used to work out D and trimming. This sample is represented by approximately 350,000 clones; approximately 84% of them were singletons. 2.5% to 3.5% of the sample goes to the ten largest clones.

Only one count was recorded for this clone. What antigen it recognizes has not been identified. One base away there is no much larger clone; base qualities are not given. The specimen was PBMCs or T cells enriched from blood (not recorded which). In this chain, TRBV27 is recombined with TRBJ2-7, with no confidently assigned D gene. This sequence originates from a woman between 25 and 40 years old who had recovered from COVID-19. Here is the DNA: TGTGCCAGCACGCAACTGGGCACCTACGAGCAGTACTTC. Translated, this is CASTQLGTYEQYF.